Shown below are 18 T cell receptor beta chains from a single sample sequenced in a study of control samples from healthy donors and cancer patients. The assay was immunoSEQ multiplex PCR, and TCRdb's table has in-frame clones only and misses some. The sample records about 79,000 clones, 93% being singletons. Sequenced input: PBMCs. Receptor source: a woman in her forties with lung cancer.

This chain uses TRBV5-1 with TRBJ2-3; possible D gene TRBD2, 7 bases. Germline lookup yields CDR1 SGHRS and CDR2 YFSETQ. The CDR3 runs 15 residues. V dropped 2 bases and J dropped 2 bases, with 12 bases sitting between them. CDR3 loop: CASSFRRGPTDTQYF. DNA for the CDR3: TGCGCCAGCAGCTTCCGGCGGGGGCCCACAGATACGCAGTATTTT.

This clone came up a few times. This chain connects TRBV7-2 to TRBJ1-5; no definite D call. V was cut by 5 bases and J by 7 bases, with 12 bases left in between. Germline lookup yields CDR1 SGHTA and CDR2 FQGNSA. The CDR3 consists of 13 residues. CDR3 in amino acids: CASSPRLDQPQHF. As DNA, the CDR3 is TGTGCCAGCAGCCCCCGCTTAGACCAGCCCCAGCATTTT.

The chain has TRBV7-2 and TRBJ1-4, with 8 bases fitting TRBD1. In germline, CDR1 is SGHTA, CDR2 FQGNSA. Losses at the gene ends were 2 bases for V and 2 bases for J; bases not matched to a gene: 4. The CDR3 is 16 residues long. The CDR3 spells CASSLSRTGTNEKLFF. The CDR3 DNA is TGTGCCAGCAGCTTATCCCGGACAGGGACTAATGAAAAACTGTTTTTT.

Details on this clone: This specimen includes other DNA sequences encoding the same CDR3. V and J are TRBV30 and TRBJ1-2; D is ambiguous. The CDR3 runs to 13 residues. Germline V gene data show CDR1 as GTSNPN and CDR2 as SVGIG (reference sequence). The V end was cut by 3 bases, the J end by 0 bases, with 8 bases between. The CDR3: CAWSVEANYGYTF. As DNA, the CDR3 is TGTGCCTGGAGCGTGGAAGCTAACTATGGCTACACCTTC.

The chain uses TRBV5-1 and TRBJ2-7; D is ambiguous. V shed 4 bases and J shed 2 bases, with 4 bases lying between them. Germline CDR1 and CDR2: SGHRS and YFSETQ. This CDR3 contains 11 residues. CDR3 nucleotide sequence: TGCGCCAGCAGCGGGGCCTACGAGCAGTACTTC. Encoded protein: CASSGAYEQYF.

The chain uses TRBV5-1 and TRBJ2-4, with D unclear. CDR3 length: 13 residues. The ends were cut back, 5 bases at V and 13 bases at J, with 19 bases in the middle. Looked up from germline, CDR1 is SGHRS and CDR2 is YFSETQ. CDR3 coding DNA: TGCGCCAGCAGTTTCGACCAGCCGACGCGGCAGTACTTC. It yields the protein CASSFDQPTRQYF.

This clone was seen more than once but under ten times. CDR3 amino acids: CASSPGSDSPLHF. The CDR3 DNA reads as TGTGCCAGCAGCCCGGGGTCCGATTCACCCCTCCACTTT. The V and J genes are TRBV7-6 and TRBJ1-6; D remains unclear. CDR1 and CDR2 (germline): SGHVS, FNYEAQ. This CDR3 has 13 amino acids. V lost 5 bases, J lost 8 bases, and 10 bases lay in between.

The chain is built from TRBV28 and TRBJ2-7; D might be TRBD2 (5 bases). The CDR3 runs 15 residues. Germline V gene lookup returns CDR1 MDHEN and CDR2 SYDVKM. The germline V and J ends were trimmed by 4 bases and 6 bases, with 19 bases remaining between them. The DNA for the CDR3 is TGTGCCAGCAGTTGGGCGGGTGGAGGACGACTCGAGCAGTACTTC. This translates into CASSWAGGGRLEQYF.

The sample holds a few counts of this clone. V and J are TRBV6-5 and TRBJ2-1; 8 nucleotides agree with TRBD2. The V segment lost 4 bases and the J segment 5 bases; nucleotides outside the gene matches: 7. The CDR3 is made up of 15 amino acids. CDR1 is MNHEY, CDR2 SVGAGI, per germline. CDR3 bases: TGTGCCAGCAGTTTGAGCGGGGGATCCCACAATGAGCAGTTCTTC. Translating gives CASSLSGGSHNEQFF.

The chain carries TRBV10-3 and TRBJ1-1, with 9 bases identical to TRBD1. The CDR3 totals 14 residues. Germline CDR1 is ENHRY and CDR2 is SYGVKD. V was pared by 11 bases and J by 4 bases, with 11 bases of the junction left unmatched. The CDR3 sequence: CAAKVTGGGTEAFF. CDR3 nucleotides: TGTGCCGCCAAGGTGACAGGGGGGGGCACTGAAGCTTTCTTT.

The V call is TRBV3-1 (or the pseudogene TRBV3-2), the J call TRBJ2-1, with D perhaps TRBD1 (6 bases). V was trimmed by 6 bases and J by 1 base, leaving 16 bases between them. The CDR3 extends over 16 amino acids. The germline CDR1 and CDR2 sequences are LGHDT and YNNKEL (reference sequence). CDR3 in amino acids: CASRDTQGFSYNEQFF. The CDR3 nucleotides read TGTGCCAGCAGAGACACCCAGGGGTTTTCCTACAATGAGCAGTTCTTC.

The rearrangement joins TRBV2 to TRBJ1-1; D is ambiguous. The V gene's germline CDR1 is SNHLY and CDR2 FYNNEI. The CDR3 runs 10 residues. The ends were cut back, 4 bases at V and 8 bases at J, with 5 bases in the middle. The CDR3 sequence: CASSGYEAFF. CDR3 in DNA: TGTGCCAGCAGTGGGTACGAAGCTTTCTTT.

The chain employs TRBV27 and TRBJ2-2; D is unresolved. V lost 5 bases to trimming and J lost 8 bases, with 9 bases between them. This CDR3 comprises 12 residues. Germline assignment: CDR1 MNHEY and CDR2 SMNVEV (reference sequence). Here the CDR3 reads CASSSAPGELFF. CDR3 bases: TGTGCCAGCAGTAGTGCACCGGGGGAGCTGTTTTTT.

The chain has TRBV9 and TRBJ1-1; D unresolved. CDR1 and CDR2 from the germline V gene are SGDLS and YYNGEE. CDR3 length: 15 amino acids. Trimming removed 0 bases at V and 4 bases at J, with 13 bases between. The CDR3 reads CASSVEDRRGTEAFF. As DNA, the CDR3 is TGTGCCAGCAGCGTAGAAGACCGGAGAGGCACTGAAGCTTTCTTT.

This rearrangement joins TRBV10-1 to TRBJ2-5, with TRBD2 identical over 8 bases. Germline V gene lookup returns CDR1 WNHNN and CDR2 SYGVQD (reference sequence). Trimming removed 2 bases from V and 4 bases from J; junction bases left unmatched: 9. The CDR3 runs 16 residues. The CDR3 bases are TGCGCCAGCAGTGAGGCGTCGGGAGGGGGGGGAGAGACCCAGTACTTC. It codes for CASSEASGGGGETQYF.

This sequence joins TRBV3-1 (or the pseudogene TRBV3-2) and TRBJ1-1; D gene unclear. The CDR3 sequence is 14 residues long. The ends were cut back, 4 bases at V and 1 base at J, with 10 bases in the middle. From germline, CDR1 is LGHDT and CDR2 YNNKEL (reference sequence). In nucleotides, the CDR3 is TGTGCCAGCAGCCTGAGTATTGGGAACACTGAAGCTTTCTTT. Its translation is CASSLSIGNTEAFF.

The rearrangement joins TRBV28 to TRBJ2-7; D is unclear. Deletions cut 7 bases from V and 2 bases from J, with 12 bases between. Germline CDR1 is MDHEN and CDR2 is SYDVKM. The CDR3 has 13 residues. The CDR3 loop reads CASIGRAAYEQYF. In DNA form, the CDR3 reads TGTGCCAGCATAGGTCGTGCAGCCTACGAGCAGTACTTC.

This clone came up once. The rearrangement joins TRBV4-1 to TRBJ1-4, with 9 positions matching TRBD1. The CDR3 has 15 residues. Per germline, CDR1 MGHRA and CDR2 YSYEKL. J gave up 7 bases and V 2 bases, and 5 bases lay outside the gene matches. For the CDR3, the DNA is TGCGCCAGCAGCCAACTTGGACAGGGGACTGAAAAACTGTTTTTT. Translation gives CASSQLGQGTEKLFF.